This T cell receptor (beta chain) was observed in a study of cytomegalovirus exposure and HLA in healthy donors. Study findings and constraints: It was confirmed in vitro that a few of the CMV-associated chains were specific for CMV antigens. The majority of TCR sequences were rare, yet some public TCRs appeared in many donors. Some TCR beta chains (over 150 of them) were listed as cytomegalovirus-associated.

In germline, CDR1 is MGHRA, CDR2 YSYEKL. The CDR3 totals 12 residues. Trimming took 8 bases from V and 0 from J, leaving 8 bases between them. The data were produced by immunoSEQ multiplex PCR, yet TCRdb's version contains in-frame clones alone and is incomplete. The sample has more than 120,000 clones, around 84% seen once. Points on this clone: Its antigen is undetermined.

This chain uses TRBV4-1 with TRBJ2-7; D remains ambiguous. The sequenced sample was PBMCs. The receptor was derived from a man aged 18 to 30 in good health and CMV-seropositive. The CDR3 nucleotides are TGCGCCAGCTTTCAGGACTCCTACGAGCAGTACTTC. Translated: CASFQDSYEQYF.